This T cell receptor gamma chain originates from a study of gamma-delta chains in newborns, infants, children. J lost 6 bases, V lost 0 bases, and 5 bases had no gene match. Germline lookup yields CDR1 GITISATS and CDR2 ISYDGTV (reference sequence). This CDR3 region has 17 residues. TCRdb redid the clone calls on the reads with CATT. The sample contains about 930 gamma-chain clones, more than 50% of which appear only once. The sequencing input was blood. This TCR was recovered from a child who was a newborn, infant or young child, either healthy, febrile or measles-vaccinated (not recorded which). This chain links TRGV9 with TRGJP. The J gene comes from matching the DNA to germline here; TCRdb lacks it. The CDR3 reads CALWEVFRELGKKIKVF. The CDR3 DNA reads as TGTGCCTTGTGGGAGGTGTTTAGAGAGTTGGGCAAAAAAATCAAGGTATTT.